This entry lists 17 T cell receptor beta chains sequenced from one sample in a study of T cell responses to AZD1222 COVID-19 vaccine. TCRdb's table, derived via immunoSEQ multiplex PCR, lists solely in-frame clones and lacks some. The sample records 55,000 to 80,000 clones, around four fifths being singletons. The sample in question was peripheral blood, obtained on day 0 of AZD1222 vaccination. These receptors originate from an adult in good health.

V is TRBV4-2 and J is TRBJ1-5; no definite D call. This CDR3 spans 12 amino acids. Germline V CDR1 and CDR2: LGHNA, YNFKEQ. The V gene lost 1 base and the J gene lost 5 bases, with 3 bases spanning the gap. This CDR3 is CASSQGDQPQHF. The CDR3 DNA sequence: TGTGCCAGCAGCCAAGGGGATCAGCCCCAGCATTTT.

This clone was recorded a few times. This chain uses TRBV29-1 with TRBJ2-5, with a possible D match to TRBD2 (7 bases). The CDR3 has 12 amino acids. V was clipped by 7 bases and J by 2 bases, with 11 bases between them. Germline V gives CDR1 SQVTM, CDR2 ANQGSEA. The CDR3 DNA reads TGCAGCGGAGGGAGGGGGCAAGAGACCCAGTACTTC. Translating it yields CSGGRGQETQYF.

This clone appeared once. The chain has TRBV25-1 and TRBJ1-6; D is undetermined. The CDR3 is 14 amino acids. Looked up from germline, CDR1 is MGHDK and CDR2 is SYGVNS. V lost 8 bases, J lost 9 bases, and 17 bases lay in between. The CDR3 region is CASLDGNRVSPLHF. The CDR3 DNA reads TGTGCCAGCCTGGACGGGAATCGGGTTTCACCCCTCCACTTT.

This clone was detected once. J is TRBJ2-2 and V is TRBV7-3; D is unclear. This CDR3 is 13 amino acids long. With 8 bases removed from V and 2 bases from J, the gap between germline ends came to 9 bases. Per the germline V gene, CDR1 is SGHTA and CDR2 is FQGTGA. The CDR3 region is CASQATNTGELFF. The CDR3 nucleotides are TGTGCCAGCCAAGCTACAAACACCGGGGAGCTGTTTTTT.

The chain couples TRBV4-2 to TRBJ1-3; 8 nucleotides agree with TRBD1. Germline-derived CDR1 and CDR2 are LGHNA and YNFKEQ. The CDR3 sequence is 14 residues long. V trimming: 4 bases; J trimming: 4 bases; junction bases outside the gene matches: 3. The CDR3 is CASSLTGAGNTIYF. In nucleotides, the CDR3 is TGTGCCAGCAGCCTGACAGGGGCGGGAAACACCATATATTTT.

The chain is built from TRBV3-1 (or the pseudogene TRBV3-2) and TRBJ1-1, with D uncertain. V dropped 1 base and J dropped 1 base, with 4 bases sitting between them. Germline CDR1 LGHDT, CDR2 YNNKEL (reference sequence). The CDR3 is 13 amino acids. The CDR3 sequence is CASSQGGNTEAFF. Here the CDR3 DNA reads TGTGCCAGCAGCCAAGGGGGGAACACTGAAGCTTTCTTT.

Written as DNA, the CDR3 is TGTGCCAGCAGCGACCCAAGGGGACAGGGATTCTATGGCTACACCTTC. It encodes CASSDPRGQGFYGYTF. The chain recombines TRBV7-2 with TRBJ1-2; 9 positions agree with TRBD1. The CDR3 totals 16 residues. V shed 5 bases, J shed 4 bases, and the junction held 11 bases outside the gene matches. Germline CDR1 and CDR2: SGHTA and FQGNSA. The whole variable domain, filled in from reference TRBV7-2 and TRBJ1-2, reads GAGVSQSPSNKVTEKGKDVELRCDPISGHTALYWYRQSLGQGLEFLIYFQGNSAPDKSGLPSDRFSAERTGGSVSTLTIQRTQQEDSAVYLCASSDPRGQGFYGYTFGSGTRLTVV.

This sequence joins TRBV6-5 and TRBJ1-1, with D hard to call. The germline V gene has CDR1 MNHEY and CDR2 SVGAGI. The CDR3 is made up of 15 amino acids. The V gene lost 6 bases and the J gene lost 1 base, with 15 bases spanning the gap. CDR3 in amino acids: CASSQSGLTNTEAFF. CDR3 nucleotide sequence: TGTGCCAGCAGCCAATCCGGACTCACGAACACTGAAGCTTTCTTT.

The J gene is TRBJ1-1, the V gene TRBV21-1. TRBV21-1 is reported as a pseudogene. This CDR3 comprises 11 residues. The CDR3 bases are TGTGCCAGCAGCAAAGCCGGGGCGGCTTTCTTT. It is translated as CASSKAGAAFF.

The chain recombines TRBV14 with TRBJ2-7; D unclear. The V gene's germline CDR1 is SGHDN and CDR2 FVKESK. With 5 bases removed from V and 6 bases from J, the gap between germline ends came to 8 bases. The CDR3 runs to 11 residues. This CDR3 reads CASSVSREQYF. CDR3 DNA sequence: TGTGCCAGCAGCGTATCCCGCGAGCAGTACTTC.

This clone was detected once. This sequence joins TRBV2 and TRBJ1-6; TRBD1 is a possible D gene (5 bases). V was trimmed by 6 bases and J by 9 bases, leaving 9 bases between them. CDR3 size: 12 residues. The V gene's germline CDR1 is SNHLY and CDR2 FYNNEI. CDR3 DNA: TGTGCCAGCAGGGACATGGGTTCACCCCTCCACTTT. It is translated as CASRDMGSPLHF.

The rearrangement joins TRBV4-2 to TRBJ2-3; TRBD2 agrees at 11 bases. Germline loops: CDR1 LGHNA, CDR2 YNFKEQ. Unmatched junction bases numbered 4, after V lost 0 bases and J lost 2 bases. CDR3 length equals 17 residues. The CDR3 coding sequence is TGTGCCAGCAGCCAAGATTCTAGCGGGGGGCCCACAGATACGCAGTATTTT. It yields the protein CASSQDSSGGPTDTQYF.

The rearrangement uses TRBV10-3 and TRBJ1-5; a weak D match, TRBD1 (5 bases). Germline V gene data show CDR1 as ENHRY and CDR2 as SYGVKD. The V end lost 5 bases, the J end lost 2 bases, and 7 bases lay between the germline ends. The CDR3 covers 13 residues. CDR3 in DNA: TGTGCCATCAGTACGACAGGCAATCAGCCCCAGCATTTT. Protein: CAISTTGNQPQHF.

This clone was recorded only once. The chain recombines TRBV6-2 or TRBV6-3 with TRBJ1-2; a weak D match, TRBD1 (5 bases). The germline V and J ends were trimmed by 2 bases and 4 bases, with 17 bases remaining between them. The CDR3 loop spans 16 amino acids. CDR1 is MNHEY and CDR2 is SVGEGT in the germline V gene. CDR3 DNA: TGTGCCAGCAGTTACGATGGGACGGCGACTTTCTATGGCTACACCTTC. It codes for CASSYDGTATFYGYTF.

The CDR3 loop reads CASSPSGTDIGYTF. CDR3 bases: TGTGCCAGCAGCCCATCCGGGACGGACATAGGCTACACCTTC. The V call is TRBV7-2, the J call TRBJ1-2, with a tentative D call TRBD1 (5 bases). The CDR3 contains 14 residues. The germline CDR1 and CDR2 sequences are SGHTA and FQGNSA. With 5 bases removed from V and 8 bases from J, the gap between germline ends came to 18 bases.

J is TRBJ1-1 and V is TRBV28; D is perhaps TRBD1 (6 bases). In germline, CDR1 is MDHEN, CDR2 SYDVKM. Trimming cost V 8 bases and J 1 base, with 11 bases left between them. CDR3 size: 13 residues. The CDR3 protein is CASRGTPNTEAFF. CDR3 DNA sequence: TGTGCCAGCCGAGGGACACCGAACACTGAAGCTTTCTTT.

This clone was counted once. This sequence joins TRBV5-3 and TRBJ1-4; 10 bases are shared with TRBD1. TRBV5-3 is reported as an ORF; its role is uncertain. V shed 4 bases and J 6 bases; nucleotides not matched to a gene: 6. The CDR3 is 15 amino acids. Written as DNA, the CDR3 is TGTGCCAGAAGCACGGGGGACAGGGGACATGAAAAACTGTTTTTT. This translates into CARSTGDRGHEKLFF.